The rows below give T cell receptor beta chains drawn from one sample of a study of a mutant IDH1 vaccine in newly diagnosed glioma. Repertoires were generated with immunoSEQ multiplex PCR, while TCRdb's copy carries only in-frame clones and drops some. Counted here are some 63,000 clones, under 85% occurring once; the ten biggest clones make up over 3.5%. The antigens of these receptors remain unknown. This specimen was PBMCs, taken from a glioma patient whose treatment included an IDH1 peptide vaccine. These receptors were obtained from a man aged 50 to 60 with glioma. CDR3s include the opening cysteine and the closing phenylalanine or tryptophan. A D gene is named only where the DNA matches it firmly. Size tells how often a clone was seen (once, few, many) or the class of an expanded clone, and some rows leave it out.

clone_size: -
j_call: TRBJ2-3
d_call: -
v_call: TRBV7-2
cdr3_aa: CASRSAGPTHTQYF
cdr3_nt: TGTGCCAGCAGGTCCGCCGGGCCTACCCACACGCAGTATTTT

clone_size: -
j_call: TRBJ1-1
d_call: TRBD1
v_call: TRBV6-6
cdr3_aa: CASSYSSGGIAEAFF
cdr3_nt: TGTGCCAGCAGTTACTCGTCAGGGGGGATAGCTGAAGCTTTCTTT

clone_size: -
j_call: TRBJ2-1
d_call: TRBD1
v_call: TRBV6-1
cdr3_aa: CASSRDSLYNEQFF
cdr3_nt: TGTGCCAGCAGTAGGGACAGTCTCTACAATGAGCAGTTCTTC

clone_size: -
j_call: TRBJ1-1
d_call: -
v_call: TRBV10-1
cdr3_aa: CASSLQTNTEAFF
cdr3_nt: TGCGCCAGCAGTTTACAAACGAACACTGAAGCTTTCTTT

clone_size: many
j_call: TRBJ2-6
d_call: TRBD2
v_call: TRBV19
cdr3_aa: CASSIREGGANVLTF
cdr3_nt: TGTGCCAGTAGTATACGGGAGGGTGGGGCCAACGTCCTGACTTTC

clone_size: few
j_call: TRBJ2-7
d_call: -
v_call: TRBV6-6
cdr3_aa: CASTSSYEQYF
cdr3_nt: TGTGCCTCGACTAGCTCCTACGAGCAGTACTTC

clone_size: -
j_call: TRBJ1-3
d_call: TRBD1
v_call: TRBV5-5
cdr3_aa: CASSSGTGGSGNTIYF
cdr3_nt: TGTGCCAGCAGCTCCGGGACAGGGGGCTCTGGAAACACCATATATTTT

clone_size: -
j_call: TRBJ2-3
d_call: TRBD1
v_call: TRBV5-6
cdr3_aa: CASSLRDRGNPDTQYF
cdr3_nt: TGTGCCAGCAGCCTCAGGGACAGGGGGAATCCAGATACGCAGTATTTT

clone_size: -
j_call: TRBJ2-1
d_call: TRBD2
v_call: TRBV18
cdr3_aa: CASSPTSGGANEQFF
cdr3_nt: TGTGCCAGCTCACCGACTAGCGGGGGGGCAAATGAGCAGTTCTTC

clone_size: -
j_call: TRBJ2-3
d_call: TRBD2
v_call: TRBV2
cdr3_aa: CASSAGTSGGPTDTQYF
cdr3_nt: TGTGCCAGCAGCGCGGGGACTAGCGGGGGTCCAACAGATACGCAGTATTTT

clone_size: once
j_call: TRBJ2-6
d_call: -
v_call: TRBV5-1
cdr3_aa: CASSLGGTGGSGANVLTF
cdr3_nt: TGCGCCAGCAGCTTGGGGGGGACTGGGGGCTCTGGGGCCAACGTCCTGACTTTC

clone_size: -
j_call: TRBJ2-5
d_call: -
v_call: TRBV14
cdr3_aa: CASSPRDHQETQYF
cdr3_nt: TGTGCCAGCAGCCCCCGGGACCACCAAGAGACCCAGTACTTC

clone_size: -
j_call: TRBJ2-2
d_call: TRBD2
v_call: TRBV6-6
cdr3_aa: CASSYRGDYGELFF
cdr3_nt: TGTGCCAGCAGTTACCGAGGGGACTACGGGGAGCTGTTTTTT

clone_size: -
j_call: TRBJ2-7
d_call: -
v_call: TRBV10-2
cdr3_aa: CASRQGLDEQYF
cdr3_nt: TGCGCCAGCAGACAGGGTTTGGACGAGCAGTACTTC

clone_size: -
j_call: TRBJ2-3
d_call: -
v_call: TRBV27
cdr3_aa: CASSLVSTDTQYF
cdr3_nt: TGTGCCAGCAGTTTAGTCAGCACAGATACGCAGTATTTT

clone_size: -
j_call: TRBJ1-5
d_call: -
v_call: TRBV6-5
cdr3_aa: CASMAPGLGQPQHF
cdr3_nt: TGTGCCAGCATGGCACCCGGACTTGGTCAGCCCCAGCATTTT

clone_size: -
j_call: TRBJ1-2
d_call: -
v_call: TRBV6-1
cdr3_aa: CASSAPDRPGYTF
cdr3_nt: TGTGCCAGCAGTGCCCCGGACCGACCCGGCTACACCTTC

clone_size: -
j_call: TRBJ1-5
d_call: -
v_call: TRBV7-2
cdr3_aa: CASSLEGHQPQHF
cdr3_nt: TGTGCCAGCAGCTTAGAAGGGCATCAGCCCCAGCATTTT

clone_size: few
j_call: TRBJ1-1
d_call: -
v_call: TRBV2
cdr3_aa: CASMSLNTEAFF
cdr3_nt: TGTGCCAGCATGTCCTTGAACACTGAAGCTTTCTTT

clone_size: few
j_call: TRBJ1-5
d_call: TRBD1
v_call: TRBV5-1
cdr3_aa: CASSPGAGQGEPQHF
cdr3_nt: TGCGCCAGCAGCCCTGGGGCGGGACAGGGGGAGCCCCAGCATTTT

clone_size: -
j_call: TRBJ1-4
d_call: TRBD1
v_call: TRBV5-4
cdr3_aa: CASSADRPSGVEKLFF
cdr3_nt: TGTGCCAGCAGCGCGGACAGGCCATCGGGGGTAGAAAAACTGTTTTTT

clone_size: -
j_call: TRBJ2-7
d_call: -
v_call: TRBV10-3
cdr3_aa: CAISERQPYEQYF
cdr3_nt: TGTGCCATCAGTGAGCGGCAACCCTACGAGCAGTACTTC

clone_size: -
j_call: TRBJ2-7
d_call: -
v_call: TRBV27
cdr3_aa: CASSLYREGAYEQYF
cdr3_nt: TGTGCCAGCAGTTTATACAGGGAAGGAGCCTACGAGCAGTACTTC

clone_size: -
j_call: TRBJ2-7
d_call: -
v_call: TRBV13
cdr3_aa: CASALSPSYEQYF
cdr3_nt: TGTGCCAGCGCCCTTAGCCCCTCCTACGAGCAGTACTTC

clone_size: -
j_call: TRBJ1-1
d_call: -
v_call: TRBV13
cdr3_aa: CASSSDGGSTEAFF
cdr3_nt: TGTGCCAGCAGCTCGGACGGAGGTAGCACTGAAGCTTTCTTT

clone_size: -
j_call: TRBJ1-1
d_call: -
v_call: TRBV7-6
cdr3_aa: CASSAFQGIETEAFF
cdr3_nt: TGTGCCAGCAGCGCGTTTCAGGGAATTGAAACTGAAGCTTTCTTT

clone_size: -
j_call: TRBJ1-2
d_call: -
v_call: TRBV2
cdr3_aa: CASSVKLAAIPGYTF
cdr3_nt: TGTGCCAGCAGTGTAAAACTGGCAGCCATTCCAGGCTACACCTTC

clone_size: -
j_call: TRBJ1-1
d_call: -
v_call: TRBV18
cdr3_aa: CASSPAGSEAFF
cdr3_nt: TGTGCCAGCTCACCGGCTGGGAGTGAAGCTTTCTTT

clone_size: -
j_call: TRBJ2-7
d_call: -
v_call: TRBV4-2
cdr3_aa: CAVQGGGDEQYF
cdr3_nt: TGTGCCGTGCAGGGTGGAGGAGACGAGCAGTACTTC

clone_size: -
j_call: TRBJ2-2
d_call: -
v_call: TRBV27
cdr3_aa: CASSLSAHVGPKTGELFF
cdr3_nt: TGTGCCAGCAGTTTATCCGCTCACGTGGGGCCGAAAACCGGGGAGCTGTTTTTT

clone_size: -
j_call: TRBJ1-5
d_call: -
v_call: TRBV6-7
cdr3_aa: CASSAGGVHQPQHF
cdr3_nt: TGTGCCAGCAGTGCGGGGGGGGTCCATCAGCCCCAGCATTTT

clone_size: -
j_call: TRBJ2-7
d_call: -
v_call: TRBV27
cdr3_aa: CASSLQGGTVFYEQYF
cdr3_nt: TGTGCCAGCAGCCTTCAAGGAGGGACAGTTTTTTACGAGCAGTACTTC

clone_size: -
j_call: TRBJ2-2
d_call: -
v_call: TRBV6-6
cdr3_aa: CATPGPLNTGELFF
cdr3_nt: TGTGCCACCCCGGGGCCGTTGAACACCGGGGAGCTGTTTTTT

clone_size: once
j_call: TRBJ1-6
d_call: -
v_call: TRBV30
cdr3_aa: CAWSGRAGSSPLHF
cdr3_nt: TGTGCCTGGAGTGGGAGGGCAGGGAGTTCACCCCTCCACTTT

clone_size: -
j_call: TRBJ1-1
d_call: -
v_call: TRBV5-4
cdr3_aa: CASSRKDAEAFF
cdr3_nt: TGTGCCAGCAGCCGGAAGGACGCTGAAGCTTTCTTT

clone_size: -
j_call: TRBJ2-7
d_call: -
v_call: TRBV7-2
cdr3_aa: CASKLGASPDYEQYF
cdr3_nt: TGTGCCAGCAAACTTGGGGCTAGCCCAGATTACGAGCAGTACTTC

clone_size: -
j_call: TRBJ2-7
d_call: -
v_call: TRBV5-4
cdr3_aa: CASSHRAQFTGEQYF
cdr3_nt: TGTGCCAGCAGCCACAGGGCCCAATTTACAGGCGAGCAGTACTTC